One sample yielded the 3 T cell receptor beta chains listed below, sequenced in a study of T cells after yellow fever vaccination. TCRdb re-analysed the 5' RACE reads in MiXCR, keeping a single row per CDR3 protein. The sample includes a few hundred thousand distinct CDR3 sequences, more than 8.5% of them seen just once. Sequenced here: PBMCs, sampled on the day of the first yellow fever vaccination. The receptors stem from a man aged 18-30 years who received the YFV17D yellow fever vaccine.

This clonotype occurred many times. The chain is built from TRBV5-1 and TRBJ2-2, with D unclear. Germline V gene sequence: CDR1 SGHRS, CDR2 YFSETQ. The CDR3 is 11 amino acids. Trimming shortened V by 3 bases and J by 7 bases, and 4 bases separated the two germline ends. The CDR3 spells CASSSGGELFF. The CDR3 DNA reads as TGCGCCAGCAGCTCGGGCGGGGAGCTGTTTTTT. The full variable domain, rest sourced from reference TRBV5-1 and TRBJ2-2, is KAGVTQTPRYLIKTRGQQVTLSCSPISGHRSVSWYQQTPGQGLQFLFEYFSETQRNKGNFPGRFSGRQFSNSRSEMNVSTLELGDSALYLCASSSGGELFFGEGSRLTVL.

Concerning this clonotype: One end of the junction does not line up with germline, which may come from a read error. The rearrangement links TRBV7-2 to TRBJ1-6, with 7 nucleotides matching TRBD1. There are 12 residues in the CDR3. CDR1 and CDR2 (germline): SGHTA, FQGNSA. The CDR3 DNA reads TGTGCCAGCAGCTTAGACCACAGGGGACTCTACTTT. Protein sequence: CASSLDHRGLYF.

Points on this clonotype: At one boundary the junction diverges from the germline segment, which might be a read error. The chain couples TRBV6-5 to TRBJ2-5, with 7 bases aligning to TRBD1. CDR3 length equals 14 residues. Germline V lookup: CDR1 MNHEY, CDR2 SVGAGI. CDR3 region: CTSSYSAGGKTQYF. As DNA, the CDR3 is TGTACCAGCAGTTACTCGGCAGGGGGAAAGACCCAGTACTTC.